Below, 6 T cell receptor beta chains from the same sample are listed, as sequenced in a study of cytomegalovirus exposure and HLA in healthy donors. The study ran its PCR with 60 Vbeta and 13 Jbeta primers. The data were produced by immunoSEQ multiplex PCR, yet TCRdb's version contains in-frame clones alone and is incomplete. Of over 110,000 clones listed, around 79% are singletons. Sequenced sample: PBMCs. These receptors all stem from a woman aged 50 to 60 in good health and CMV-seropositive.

CDR3 amino acids: CASSESVGSSGNTIYF. The DNA of the CDR3 is TGTGCCAGCAGTGAATCCGTCGGGAGCTCTGGAAACACCATATATTTT. The chain recombines TRBV25-1 with TRBJ1-3; D gene ambiguous. This CDR3 has 16 residues. V was pared by 1 base and J by 0 bases, with 10 bases between. Germline CDR1 MGHDK, CDR2 SYGVNS.

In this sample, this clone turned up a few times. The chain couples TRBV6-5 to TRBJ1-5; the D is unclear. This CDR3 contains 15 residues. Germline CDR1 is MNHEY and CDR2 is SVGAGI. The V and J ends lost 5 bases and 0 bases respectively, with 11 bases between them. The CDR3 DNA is TGTGCCAGCAGTGCTACGGGTTATAGCAATCAGCCCCAGCATTTT. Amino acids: CASSATGYSNQPQHF.

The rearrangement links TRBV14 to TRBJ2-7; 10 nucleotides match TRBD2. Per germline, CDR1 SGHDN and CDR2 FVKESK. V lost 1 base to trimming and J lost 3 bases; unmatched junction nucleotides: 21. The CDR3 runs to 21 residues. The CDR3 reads CASSQAQFHLAGASLIYEQYF. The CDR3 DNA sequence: TGTGCCAGCAGCCAAGCACAATTTCACCTAGCGGGGGCCTCTCTAATCTACGAGCAGTACTTC.

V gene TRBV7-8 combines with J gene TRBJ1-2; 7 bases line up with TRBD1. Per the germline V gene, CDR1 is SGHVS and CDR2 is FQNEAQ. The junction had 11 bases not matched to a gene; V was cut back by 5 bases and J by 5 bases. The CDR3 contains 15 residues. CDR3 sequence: CASSLAGQGVYGYTF. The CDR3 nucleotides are TGTGCCAGCAGCCTCGCGGGGCAGGGGGTTTATGGCTACACCTTC.

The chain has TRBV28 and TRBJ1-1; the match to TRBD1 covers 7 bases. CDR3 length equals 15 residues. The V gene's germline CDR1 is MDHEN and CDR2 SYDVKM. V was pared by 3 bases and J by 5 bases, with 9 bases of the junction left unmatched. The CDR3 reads CASSFSRAGGTEAFF. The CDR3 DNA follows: TGTGCCAGCAGTTTCAGCCGGGCAGGGGGAACTGAAGCTTTCTTT.

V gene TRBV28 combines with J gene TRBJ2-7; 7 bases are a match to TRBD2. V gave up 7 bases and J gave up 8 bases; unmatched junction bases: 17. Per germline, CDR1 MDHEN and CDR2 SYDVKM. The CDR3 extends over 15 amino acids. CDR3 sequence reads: CASTWAGELPEQQYF. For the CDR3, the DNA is TGTGCCAGCACCTGGGCGGGGGAACTTCCTGAACAGCAGTACTTC.